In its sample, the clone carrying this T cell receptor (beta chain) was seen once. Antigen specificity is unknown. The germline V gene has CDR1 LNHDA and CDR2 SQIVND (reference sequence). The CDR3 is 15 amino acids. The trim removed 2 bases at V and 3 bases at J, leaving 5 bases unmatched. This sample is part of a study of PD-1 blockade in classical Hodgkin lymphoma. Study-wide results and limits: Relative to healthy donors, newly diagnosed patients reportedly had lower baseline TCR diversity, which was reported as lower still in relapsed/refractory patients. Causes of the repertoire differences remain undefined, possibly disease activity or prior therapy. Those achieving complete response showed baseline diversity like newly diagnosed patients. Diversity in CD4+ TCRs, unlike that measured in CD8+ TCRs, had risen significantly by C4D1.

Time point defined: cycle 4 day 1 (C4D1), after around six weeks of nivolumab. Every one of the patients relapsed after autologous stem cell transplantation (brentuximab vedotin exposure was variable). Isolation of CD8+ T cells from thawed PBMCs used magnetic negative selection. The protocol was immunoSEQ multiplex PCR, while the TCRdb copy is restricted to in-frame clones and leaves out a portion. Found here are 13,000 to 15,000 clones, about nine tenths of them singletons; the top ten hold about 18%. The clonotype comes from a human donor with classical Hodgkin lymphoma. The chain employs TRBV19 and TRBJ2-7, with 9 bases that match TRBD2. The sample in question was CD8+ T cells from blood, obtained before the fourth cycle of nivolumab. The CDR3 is CASSITLAGYYEQYF. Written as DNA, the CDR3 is TGTGCCAGTAGTATAACTCTAGCGGGGTACTACGAGCAGTACTTC.